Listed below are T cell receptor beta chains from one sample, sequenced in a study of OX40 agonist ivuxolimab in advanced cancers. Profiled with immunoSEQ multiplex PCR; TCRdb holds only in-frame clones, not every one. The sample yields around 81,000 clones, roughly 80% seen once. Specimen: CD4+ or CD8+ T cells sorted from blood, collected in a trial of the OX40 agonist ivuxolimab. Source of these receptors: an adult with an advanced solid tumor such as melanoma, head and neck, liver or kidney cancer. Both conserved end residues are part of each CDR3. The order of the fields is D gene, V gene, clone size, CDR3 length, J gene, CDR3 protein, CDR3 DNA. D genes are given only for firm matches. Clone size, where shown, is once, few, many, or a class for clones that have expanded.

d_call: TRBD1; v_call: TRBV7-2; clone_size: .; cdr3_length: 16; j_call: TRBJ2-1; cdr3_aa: CASSSWTGRKIAEQFF; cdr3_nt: TGTGCCAGCAGCTCCTGGACAGGGAGGAAAATAGCTGAGCAGTTCTTC
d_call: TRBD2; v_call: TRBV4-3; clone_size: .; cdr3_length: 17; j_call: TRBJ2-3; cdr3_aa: CASSQDQPSGSLNTQYF; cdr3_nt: TGCGCCAGCAGCCAAGATCAACCTAGCGGGAGCCTTAATACGCAGTATTTT
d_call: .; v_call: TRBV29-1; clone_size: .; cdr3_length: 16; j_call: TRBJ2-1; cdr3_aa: CSVDSGTGGWSNEQFF; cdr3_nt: TGCAGCGTTGACTCAGGAACAGGCGGTTGGAGCAATGAGCAGTTCTTC
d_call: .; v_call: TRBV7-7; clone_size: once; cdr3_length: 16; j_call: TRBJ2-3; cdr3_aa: CASSFKVGGPTDTQYF; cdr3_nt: TGTGCTAGCAGCTTTAAGGTGGGGGGGCCTACAGATACGCAGTATTTT
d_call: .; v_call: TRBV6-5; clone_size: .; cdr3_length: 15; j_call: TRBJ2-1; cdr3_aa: CASSYAGSSYNEQFF; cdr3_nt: TGTGCCAGCAGTTACGCGGGAAGCTCCTACAATGAGCAGTTCTTC
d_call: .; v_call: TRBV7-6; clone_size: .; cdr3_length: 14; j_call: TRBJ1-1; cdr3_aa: CASSLTSGNTEAFF; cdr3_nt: TGTGCCAGCAGCTTAACGTCTGGGAACACTGAAGCTTTCTTT
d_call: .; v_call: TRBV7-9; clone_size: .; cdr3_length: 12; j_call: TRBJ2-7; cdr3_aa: CASRGEEYEQYF; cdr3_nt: TGTGCCAGCAGGGGTGAGGAGTACGAGCAGTACTTC
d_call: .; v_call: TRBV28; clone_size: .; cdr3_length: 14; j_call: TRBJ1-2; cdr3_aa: CATGPGGGGYGYTF; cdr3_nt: TGTGCCACCGGTCCCGGAGGGGGAGGCTATGGCTACACCTTC
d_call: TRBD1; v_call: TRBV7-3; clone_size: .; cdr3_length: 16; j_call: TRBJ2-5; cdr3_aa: CASSFVGQGAQETQYF; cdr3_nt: TGTGCCAGCAGCTTCGTAGGACAGGGGGCTCAAGAGACCCAGTACTTC
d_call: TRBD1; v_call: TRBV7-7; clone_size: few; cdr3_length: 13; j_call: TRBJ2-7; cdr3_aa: CASSLGTGSEQYF; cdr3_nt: TGTGCCAGCAGCTTAGGGACAGGGAGCGAGCAGTACTTC
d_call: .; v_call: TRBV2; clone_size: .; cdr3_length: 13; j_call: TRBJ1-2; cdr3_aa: CASSAGGAGGYTF; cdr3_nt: TGTGCCAGCAGTGCTGGGGGGGCAGGTGGCTACACCTTC
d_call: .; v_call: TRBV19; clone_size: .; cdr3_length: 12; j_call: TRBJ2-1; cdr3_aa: CASSIFGNEQFF; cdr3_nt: TGTGCCAGTAGTATTTTTGGGAATGAGCAGTTCTTC
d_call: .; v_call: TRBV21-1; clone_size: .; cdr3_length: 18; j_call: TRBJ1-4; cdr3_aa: CASSKATGPLSINEKLFF; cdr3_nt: TGTGCCAGCAGCAAGGCGACAGGGCCTTTATCGATTAATGAAAAACTGTTTTTT
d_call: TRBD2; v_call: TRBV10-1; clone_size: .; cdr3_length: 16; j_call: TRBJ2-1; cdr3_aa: CASRGEASGSENEQFF; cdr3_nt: TGCGCCAGCAGGGGGGAGGCTAGCGGGAGTGAAAATGAGCAGTTCTTC
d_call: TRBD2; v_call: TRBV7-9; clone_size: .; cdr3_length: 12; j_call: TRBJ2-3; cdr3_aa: CASSLGGRTQYF; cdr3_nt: TGTGCCAGCAGCTTGGGGGGGAGAACGCAGTATTTT
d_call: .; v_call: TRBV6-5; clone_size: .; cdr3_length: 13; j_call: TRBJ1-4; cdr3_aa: CASSYSGSEKLFF; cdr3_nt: TGTGCCAGCAGTTACTCGGGGAGTGAAAAACTGTTTTTT
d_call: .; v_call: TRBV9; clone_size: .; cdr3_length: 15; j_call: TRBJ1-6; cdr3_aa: CASSTTGFSNSPLHF; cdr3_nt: TGTGCCAGCAGCACAACAGGGTTTTCTAATTCACCCCTCCACTTT
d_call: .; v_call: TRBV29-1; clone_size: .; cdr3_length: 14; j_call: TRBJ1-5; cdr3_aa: CSVVFGKGTQPQHF; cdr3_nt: TGCAGCGTTGTGTTCGGGAAGGGAACCCAGCCCCAGCATTTT
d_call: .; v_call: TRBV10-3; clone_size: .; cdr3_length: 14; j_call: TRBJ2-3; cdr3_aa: CASRTGQITDTQYF; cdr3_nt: TGTGCCAGCAGAACAGGGCAAATCACAGATACGCAGTATTTT
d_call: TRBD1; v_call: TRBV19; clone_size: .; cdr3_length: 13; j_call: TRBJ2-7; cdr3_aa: CASSSGTDPEQYF; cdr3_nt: TGTGCCAGTAGCTCCGGGACAGACCCTGAGCAGTACTTC
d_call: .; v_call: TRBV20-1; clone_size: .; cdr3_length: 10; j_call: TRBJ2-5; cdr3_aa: CSAREETQYF; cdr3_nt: TGCAGTGCTAGAGAAGAGACCCAGTACTTC
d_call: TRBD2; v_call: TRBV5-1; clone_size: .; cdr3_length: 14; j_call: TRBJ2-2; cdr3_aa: CASSLGRENGELFF; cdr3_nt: TGCGCCAGCAGCTTGGGGCGGGAGAACGGGGAGCTGTTTTTT
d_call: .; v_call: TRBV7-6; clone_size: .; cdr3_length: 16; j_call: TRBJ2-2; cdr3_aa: CASSLAQGSHTGELFF; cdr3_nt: TGTGCCAGCAGCTTAGCGCAGGGATCGCACACCGGGGAGCTGTTTTTT
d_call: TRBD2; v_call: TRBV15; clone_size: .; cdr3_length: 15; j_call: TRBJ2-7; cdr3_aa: CATSRGGRDSYEQYF; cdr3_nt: TGTGCCACCAGCAGAGGAGGGAGGGATTCCTACGAGCAGTACTTC
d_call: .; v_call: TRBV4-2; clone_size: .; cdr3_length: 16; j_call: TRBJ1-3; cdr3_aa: CASSLRTVYSGNTIYF; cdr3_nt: TGTGCCAGCAGCCTACGGACAGTCTACTCTGGAAACACCATATATTTT
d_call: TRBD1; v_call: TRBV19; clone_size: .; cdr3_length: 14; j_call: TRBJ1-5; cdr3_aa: CASNGGQGGQPQHF; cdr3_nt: TGTGCCAGTAATGGTGGCCAGGGGGGTCAGCCCCAGCATTTT